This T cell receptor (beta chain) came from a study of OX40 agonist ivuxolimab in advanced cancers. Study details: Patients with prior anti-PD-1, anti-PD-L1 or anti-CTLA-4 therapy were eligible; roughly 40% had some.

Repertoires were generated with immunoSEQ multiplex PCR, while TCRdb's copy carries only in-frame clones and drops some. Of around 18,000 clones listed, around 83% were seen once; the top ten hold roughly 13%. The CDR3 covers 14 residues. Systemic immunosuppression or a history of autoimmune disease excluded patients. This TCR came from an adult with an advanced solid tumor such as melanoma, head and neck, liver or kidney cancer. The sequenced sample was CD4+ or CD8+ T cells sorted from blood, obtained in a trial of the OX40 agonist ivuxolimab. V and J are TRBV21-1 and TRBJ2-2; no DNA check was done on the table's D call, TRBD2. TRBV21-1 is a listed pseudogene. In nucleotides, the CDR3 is TGTGCCAGCATATTCCGGGACTACACCGGGGAGCTGTTTTTT. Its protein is CASIFRDYTGELFF.